The 14 T cell receptor beta chains below were found in one sample sequenced in a study of CD8+ T cells in alopecia areata. After pooling, cutaneous lymph node cells were sorted with CD4, CD8alpha, NKG2D, NKG2ACE and other markers. It was cDNA, reverse transcribed from extracted RNA, that served as the sequencing template. TCRdb's table, derived via immunoSEQ multiplex PCR, lists solely in-frame clones and lacks some. The sample contains over 250,000 clones, none occurring once; 1.2% lies in the top ten. Sequenced input: CD4+ T cells sorted from a lymph node. Receptors were obtained from a C3H/HeJ mouse with alopecia areata. For the strain, the MHC haplotype given is H2-k.

A few counts support this clone. The genes are named according to mouse. The read is 4 residues too short to cover the CDR3 end, so that end is filled in from the germline J gene. The chain links TRBV1 to TRBJ2-7; tentative D call: TRBD2 (7 bases). The V gene lost 6 bases and the J gene lost 2 bases, with 8 bases spanning the gap. Germline V gives CDR1 NSQYPW, CDR2 LRSPGD (reference sequence). This CDR3 region has 12 residues. The part of the CDR3 DNA that was read is TGCACCTGCAGAGGGGGGCCCTAT. This codes for CTCRGGPY. The whole CDR3 region reads CTCRGGPYEQYF.

This clone was observed a handful of times. Gene labels here are mouse ones. Read sequence stops 4 residues before the CDR3 end, and the germline J gene provides the missing end. V and J are TRBV13-1 and TRBJ2-3; 12 bases match TRBD1. This CDR3 region has 16 residues. Trimming cost V 5 bases and J 0 bases; bases outside gene matches: 4. Germline V gene data show CDR1 as NSHNY and CDR2 as SYGAGN. The CDR3 loop is CASSRDRGPSAETLYF. The part of the CDR3 DNA that was read is TGTGCCAGCAGCCGGGACAGGGGGCCTAGTGCAGAA.

Only a few counts were recorded for this clone. Gene names and germline match the mouse. The read ends 4 residues shy of where the CDR3 ends; the end is completed using the germline J gene. This sequence joins TRBV13-3 and TRBJ1-1; TRBD1 matches at 11 bases. Germline V gives CDR1 NNHDY, CDR2 SYVADS. This CDR3 spans 13 amino acids. CDR3 residues: CASRDRGQAEVFF. Incomplete CDR3 DNA: TGTGCCAGCAGGGACAGGGGGCAGGCA.

Worth noting for this clone: Gene labels here are mouse ones. The read falls 4 residues short of the CDR3 end, and the missing part is taken from the germline J gene. The same CDR3 can be traced to other DNA sequences in this sample. The chain has TRBV13-2 and TRBJ1-2; no definite D call. With 2 bases removed from V and 0 bases from J, the gap between germline ends came to 5 bases. From germline, CDR1 is NNHNN and CDR2 SYGAGS (reference sequence). The CDR3 consists of 13 residues. CDR3 protein: CASGEQTNSDYTF. The CDR3 DNA, read in part, is TGTGCCAGCGGTGAACAGACAAACTCC.

Notes on this clone: Each gene name is a mouse one. The read ends 4 residues before the CDR3 terminus; that terminus is restored from the germline J gene. Other nucleotide sequences in the sample specify the same CDR3. The chain employs TRBV1 and TRBJ1-2; 7 positions agree with TRBD1. The CDR3 contains 14 residues. Germline assignment: CDR1 NSQYPW and CDR2 LRSPGD (reference sequence). V lost 4 bases to trimming and J lost 2 bases; unmatched junction nucleotides: 4. The CDR3 region is CTCSDRGGNSDYTF. CDR3 DNA (partial): TGCACCTGCAGTGACAGGGGAGGGAACTCC.

The sample holds a few counts of this clone. The gene symbols are mouse symbols. Read coverage stops 4 residues before the CDR3 terminus; the germline J gene supplies the remainder. This chain links TRBV13-3 with TRBJ2-2; D is uncertain. Germline V lookup: CDR1 NNHDY, CDR2 SYVADS. V dropped 2 bases and J dropped 4 bases, with 9 bases sitting between them. CDR3 length: 14 residues. CDR3 bases read: TGTGCCAGCAGTGAAGAGGGTACCACCGGG. It yields the protein CASSEEGTTG. The entire CDR3 is CASSEEGTTGQLYF.

As concerns this clone: Germline and genes: mouse. The CDR3 goes on 4 residues after the read ends, and that part is filled in from the germline J gene. This same CDR3 is encoded by further DNA sequences in the sample. The chain is built from TRBV19 and TRBJ2-2, with D possibly matching TRBD1 (7 bases). The V and J ends lost 1 base and 0 bases respectively, with 7 bases between them. The germline CDR1 and CDR2 sequences are FNHDT and SITEND (reference sequence). CDR3 size: 15 residues. The sequenced CDR3 bases are TGTGCCAGCAGTATAAGGGGGCCAAACACCGGG. Translating gives CASSIRGPNTG. From start to end, the CDR3 is CASSIRGPNTGQLYF.

This clone was detected a few times. Germline and genes here are mouse. Here the CDR3 reads CASSFFDNSAETLYF. The sequenced part of the CDR3 DNA is TGTGCCAGCAGTTTCTTTGACAATAGTGCAGAA. The chain uses TRBV14 and TRBJ2-3, with D unresolved. The read gets to within 4 residues of the CDR3 end, and the germline J gene fills in the rest. V lost 0 bases to trimming and J lost 0 bases, with 8 bases between them. CDR1 and CDR2 (germline): SGHDT, FRDEAV. The CDR3 contains 15 residues.

About this clone: Genes and germline come from the mouse. The read finishes 4 residues shy of the CDR3 end, and the germline J gene is used to complete it. V usage is TRBV13-3 and J usage is TRBJ2-5; D not resolved. The CDR3 has 12 residues. CDR1 is NNHDY and CDR2 is SYVADS in the germline V gene. The DNA read from the CDR3 is TGTGCCAGCAGTGATGGAGGGGAC. The encoded protein is CASSDGGD. The CDR3, in full, reads CASSDGGDTQYF.

In its sample, this clone was seen a few times. The gene names given are mouse names. Read data end 4 residues before the CDR3 end; the end is taken from the germline J gene. The genes are TRBV14 and TRBJ2-5; 8 nucleotides align to TRBD2. The CDR3 loop spans 13 amino acids. Germline-derived CDR1 and CDR2 are SGHDT and FRDEAV. The sequenced CDR3 bases are TGTGCCAGCAGTTGGGGGGGCGGCGAC. Its protein product is CASSWGGGD. The full CDR3 protein reads CASSWGGGDTQYF.

A note on this clone: Gene labels here are mouse ones. The CDR3 extends 4 residues past the end of the read, so its final part is completed from the germline J gene. The chain is built from TRBV1 and TRBJ2-5; perhaps TRBD2 as D (5 bases). V was shortened by 5 bases and J by 3 bases, with 6 bases between the two germline ends. CDR1 NSQYPW and CDR2 LRSPGD come from the germline V gene (reference sequence). The CDR3 has 12 residues. The covered CDR3 bases are TGCACCTGCAGTTGGGGACAAGAC. Encoded protein: CTCSWGQD. The whole CDR3 protein reads CTCSWGQDTQYF.

This clone has just a few counts. Gene and germline names: mouse. The read finishes 4 residues shy of the CDR3 end, and the germline J gene is used to complete it. The chain combines TRBV1 with TRBJ2-3; possibly TRBD1 for D (5 bases). Germline loops: CDR1 NSQYPW, CDR2 LRSPGD (reference sequence). The V gene lost 0 bases and the J gene lost 0 bases, with 10 bases spanning the gap. The CDR3 consists of 16 residues. The CDR3 loop is CTCSADRQNSAETLYF. The part of the CDR3 DNA that was read is TGCACCTGCAGTGCAGATAGACAGAATAGTGCAGAA.

For this clone: The gene names here belong to mouse. The read gets to within 4 residues of the CDR3 end, and the germline J gene fills in the rest. This same CDR3 is encoded by further DNA sequences in the sample. The chain is built from TRBV19 and TRBJ2-7; perhaps TRBD1 as D (5 bases). The V gene's germline CDR1 is FNHDT and CDR2 SITEND (reference sequence). This CDR3 spans 12 amino acids. The CDR3 DNA, read in part, is TGTGCCAGCAGTCCTCAGGGATAT. Protein product: CASSPQGY. The full CDR3 sequence reads CASSPQGYEQYF.

In regard to this clone: Any gene name here is a mouse gene name. CDR3 sequence reads: CASRRDWGDAEQFF. Partial CDR3 DNA: TGTGCCAGCAGGAGGGACTGGGGGGATGCT. V and J are TRBV13-3 and TRBJ2-1; 12 bases are shared with TRBD2. The read comes to an end 4 residues before the CDR3 does, leaving the germline J gene to fill in the end. Germline CDR1 and CDR2: NNHDY and SYVADS. Unmatched junction bases numbered 2, after V lost 5 bases and J lost 5 bases. The CDR3 has 14 residues.